Below, one T cell receptor beta chain is given with its context. What it binds is unknown. This sample was taken from a study of siplizumab effects on memory and regulatory T cells. General study findings and limits: There were only a minor fraction of alloreactive clones that mapped to unstimulated subsets.

The assay looked at 80,000 to 100,000 TCR templates in each sample. Clones were read by immunoSEQ multiplex PCR, and TCRdb kept only the in-frame ones, dropping some. The table shows tens of thousands of clones, with over 95% occurring only once. Using three donor pairs, the authors sequenced unstimulated naive, memory, effector memory and TEMRA subsets. Material for sequencing was naive CD8+ T cells sorted from blood. This receptor was obtained from a human donor in good health.

The CDR3 loop is CASSKLGQANTEAFF. In DNA, the CDR3 is TGTGCCAGTAGTAAGCTCGGACAGGCGAACACTGAAGCTTTCTTT. The chain has TRBV19 and TRBJ1-1; 7 bases agree with TRBD1. The germline V gene encodes CDR1 LNHDA and CDR2 SQIVND (reference sequence). V shed 4 bases, J shed 1 base, and the junction held 6 bases outside the gene matches. The length of the CDR3 is 15 residues.